This T cell receptor beta chain was sequenced for a study of cytomegalovirus exposure and HLA in healthy donors. General study findings and limits: Reports state that TCR beta sequences accurately predicted most subjects' HLA-A and HLA-B alleles. Later analysis showed TCR association rates varying by HLA locus, highest for DRB1 and lowest for HLA-C.

Points on this clone: Its target is not known.

The PCR made use of 60 Vbeta and 13 Jbeta primers. Per the authors' pipeline: An analysis that came later counted 73 million or so unique TCR beta chains, around 12 million shared. Profiled with immunoSEQ multiplex PCR; TCRdb holds only in-frame clones, not every one. Clone size and the V and J calls come from that table; the DNA yielded D and trimming. This table holds some 200,000 clones, over 70% found once. Sequenced sample: PBMCs. The TCR originated in a boy younger than 10 in good health and CMV-seronegative.

The CDR3 sequence: CASSLEKDAWSGYTF. In DNA form, the CDR3 reads TGTGCCAGCAGCTTAGAGAAAGACGCCTGGAGTGGCTACACCTTC. V is TRBV7-9 and J is TRBJ1-2; the D is unclear. Germline CDR1 and CDR2: SEHNR and FQNEAQ (reference sequence). Trimming cost V 1 base and J 7 bases, with 16 bases left between them. The CDR3 loop spans 15 amino acids.